Below, one T cell receptor beta chain is given with its context. The CDR3 has 16 residues. Germline lookup yields CDR1 SGHRS and CDR2 YFSETQ. The germline V and J ends were trimmed by 0 bases and 0 bases, with 12 bases remaining between them. It was with unique molecular identifiers that the TCRbeta library was prepared. TCRdb recomputed calls from the PCR reads with MiXCR, one row per CDR3 protein. The data hold roughly 570,000 distinct CDR3 sequences, with roughly a quarter observed a single time. The entry originates in a study of T-cell reconstitution after alpha-beta-depleted transplantation in children.

The V gene is TRBV5-1, the J gene TRBJ1-1; D is possibly TRBD1 (6 bases). This sequence was found in a boy younger than two with Wiskott-Aldrich syndrome, due to receive a stem cell transplant. The input for sequencing was PBMCs, taken before TCRalphabeta/CD19-depleted stem cell transplant. CDR3 region: CASSLAAGGLNTEAFF. Written as DNA, the CDR3 is TGCGCCAGCAGCTTGGCTGCTGGGGGGCTGAACACTGAAGCTTTCTTT.